These 25 T cell receptor beta chains share one sample of origin, sequenced in a study of CD8+CD57+ T cells in acquired aplastic anemia. Those patients picked for sequencing had displayed CD8+CD57+ cell expansion on flow cytometry. Genomic DNA provided the template from which TCR beta VDJ and CDR3 profiles were obtained. TCRdb re-analysed the reads in MiXCR, keeping a single row per CDR3 protein. Of some 200,000 distinct CDR3 sequences in the sample, roughly two thirds were seen once. Sequencing was carried out using sorted CD4+, CD8+, or CD8+CD57+ T cells (not recorded which) from PBMCs. The source is a human donor with aplastic anemia.

The chain employs TRBV15 and TRBJ1-4; D is perhaps TRBD1 (6 bases). Per the germline V gene, CDR1 is LNHNV and CDR2 is YYDKDF (reference sequence). This CDR3 contains 12 residues. Trimming left V 9 bases short and J 4 bases short, with 9 bases between. CDR3: CATRGDNEKLFF. For the CDR3, the DNA is TGTGCCACTAGGGGGGATAATGAAAAACTGTTTTTT.

The rearrangement uses TRBV7-3 and TRBJ1-2, with D unresolved. V was cut by 1 base and J by 8 bases, with 11 bases left in between. Germline V gives CDR1 SGHTA, CDR2 FQGTGA. The CDR3 length is 13 residues. CDR3 coding DNA: TGTGCCAGCAGCTTAAGGCCCGGGGAGGGCTACACCTTC. Amino acid sequence: CASSLRPGEGYTF.

V is TRBV5-6 and J is TRBJ2-7; 7 positions agree with TRBD1. Germline CDR1 and CDR2: SGHDT and YYEEEE. The junction had 9 bases not matched to a gene; V was cut back by 0 bases and J by 6 bases. This CDR3 comprises 15 residues. The CDR3 region is CASSLGGTVTCEQYF. CDR3 nucleotide sequence: TGTGCCAGCAGCTTGGGGGGGACAGTTACCTGCGAGCAGTACTTC.

This clonotype was counted many times. This chain uses TRBV20-1 with TRBJ2-3; no clear D. The V end was cut by 0 bases, the J end by 2 bases, with 18 bases between. Germline V gives CDR1 DFQATT, CDR2 SNEGSKA (reference sequence). The CDR3 runs to 17 residues. The CDR3 spells CSAREANPIQYTDTQYF. The CDR3, as DNA: TGCAGTGCTAGAGAGGCTAACCCGATCCAATACACAGATACGCAGTATTTT.

The genes are TRBV9 and TRBJ2-7; TRBD1 agrees at 8 bases. Germline V gene data show CDR1 as SGDLS and CDR2 as YYNGEE. There are 16 residues in the CDR3. V shed 0 bases and J 2 bases; nucleotides not matched to a gene: 7. CDR3: CASSVADRDATYEQYF. The CDR3 nucleotides are TGTGCCAGCAGCGTAGCGGACAGGGATGCTACCTACGAGCAGTACTTC.

This chain joins TRBV20-1 and TRBJ2-7; 8 nucleotides match TRBD2. Germline V gene lookup returns CDR1 DFQATT and CDR2 SNEGSKA (reference sequence). CDR3 length equals 14 residues. Trimming at V came to 5 bases and at J to 5 bases, leaving 11 bases not matched to a gene. CDR3 sequence: CSAPPGLAIDEQYF. CDR3 bases: TGCAGTGCTCCACCCGGACTAGCAATTGACGAGCAGTACTTC.

Turning to this clonotype: Germline and junction disagree at one end, which may indicate a read error. The chain recombines TRBV19 with TRBJ2-7, with TRBD2 matching 8 bases. CDR1 LNHDA and CDR2 SQIVND come from the germline V gene (reference sequence). The CDR3 loop spans 13 amino acids. CDR3: CDSSTGLGDEQYF. The CDR3 DNA is TGTGACAGTAGTACGGGACTAGGCGACGAGCAGTACTTC. The whole variable domain, remainder taken from reference TRBV19 and TRBJ2-7, is DGGITQSPKYLFRKEGQNVTLSCEQNLNHDAMYWYRQDPGQGLRLIYYSQIVNDFQKGDIAEGYSVSREKKESFPLTVTSAQKNPTAFYLCDSSTGLGDEQYFGPGTRLTVT.

The J gene is TRBJ1-6, the V gene TRBV7-9; perhaps TRBD1 as D (6 bases). V was shortened by 6 bases and J by 6 bases, with 15 bases between the two germline ends. This CDR3 is 15 amino acids long. CDR1 and CDR2 from the germline V gene are SEHNR and FQNEAQ (reference sequence). The CDR3 sequence is CASSPRGLANSPLHF. The CDR3 bases are TGTGCCAGCAGTCCCAGGGGTCTGGCTAATTCACCCCTCCACTTT.

The chain combines TRBV10-1 with TRBJ1-6; no reliable D call. The CDR3 covers 16 residues. Between the trimmed V and J ends, which lost 6 bases and 7 bases, there was a span of 19 bases. CDR1 and CDR2 from the germline V gene are WNHNN and SYGVQD (reference sequence). In nucleotides, the CDR3 is TGCGCCAGCAGCCGGAGGCCACGGGGTGGAAATTCACCCCTCCACTTT. Translating gives CASSRRPRGGNSPLHF.

The V call is TRBV6-5, the J call TRBJ1-1; maybe TRBD1 (5 bases). The CDR3 has 14 amino acids. V was trimmed by 6 bases and J by 6 bases, leaving 17 bases between them. In germline, CDR1 is MNHEY, CDR2 SVGAGI. The CDR3 region is CASRKWGGESEAFF. CDR3 DNA: TGTGCCAGCAGAAAGTGGGGAGGGGAGTCTGAAGCTTTCTTT.

V is TRBV7-9 and J is TRBJ2-7; the D is unclear. The CDR3 is made up of 13 amino acids. V was shortened by 1 base and J by 3 bases, with 7 bases between the two germline ends. The germline V gene has CDR1 SEHNR and CDR2 FQNEAQ (reference sequence). The CDR3 reads CASSLDDGYEQYF. The CDR3 DNA sequence: TGTGCCAGCAGCTTAGATGACGGCTACGAGCAGTACTTC.

V gene TRBV5-1 combines with J gene TRBJ2-7; 13 bases are shared with TRBD2. Germline V lookup: CDR1 SGHRS, CDR2 YFSETQ. V dropped 4 bases and J dropped 4; count of bases not matched to a gene: 5. This CDR3 region has 15 residues. The CDR3, as DNA: TGCGCCAGCAGCGTTACTAGCGGGGGGGAGTACGAGCAGTACTTC. This translates into CASSVTSGGEYEQYF.

This clonotype has a single count. The chain combines TRBV20-1 with TRBJ2-7; the match to TRBD2 covers 9 bases. The CDR3 contains 14 residues. Germline CDR1 DFQATT, CDR2 SNEGSKA (reference sequence). J lost 6 bases, V lost 7 bases, and 13 bases had no gene match. The CDR3 is CSGFSGAGGGEQYF. CDR3 coding DNA: TGCAGTGGTTTTTCTGGAGCGGGAGGCGGCGAGCAGTACTTC.

The chain couples TRBV13 to TRBJ1-4; D gene ambiguous. The length of the CDR3 is 15 residues. Germline V gene lookup returns CDR1 PRHDT and CDR2 FYEKMQ (reference sequence). V dropped 5 bases and J dropped 5 bases, with 15 bases sitting between them. CDR3 nucleotides: TGTGCCAGCAGCGTGGATCAACAGAGGAATGAAAAACTGTTTTTT. This sequence encodes CASSVDQQRNEKLFF.

V and J are TRBV7-3 and TRBJ1-1, with D tentatively TRBD1 (5 bases). Trimming pared 5 bases from V and 0 bases from J, leaving 16 bases between. This CDR3 has 16 residues. Germline V gene sequence: CDR1 SGHTA, CDR2 FQGTGA. CDR3 amino acids: CASSLLSRGMNTEAFF. CDR3 DNA sequence: TGTGCCAGCAGCCTCTTATCGCGGGGGATGAACACTGAAGCTTTCTTT.

The chain is built from TRBV2 and TRBJ2-7; the D is unclear. Per germline, CDR1 SNHLY and CDR2 FYNNEI. This CDR3 region has 12 residues. V lost 6 bases, J lost 2 bases, and 8 bases lay in between. The chain's CDR3 is CASSTKAYEQYF. The CDR3 DNA follows: TGTGCCAGCAGCACCAAGGCCTACGAGCAGTACTTC. The variable domain in full, completed from reference TRBV2 and TRBJ2-7, reads EPEVTQTPSHQVTQMGQEVILRCVPISNHLYFYWYRQILGQKVEFLVSFYNNEISEKSEIFDDQFSVERPDGSNFTLKIRSTKLEDSAMYFCASSTKAYEQYFGPGTRLTVT.

The chain recombines TRBV7-2 with TRBJ2-1; 9 bases match TRBD1. CDR1 and CDR2 (germline): SGHTA, FQGNSA. CDR3 length equals 12 residues. V gave up 5 bases and J gave up 16 bases; unmatched junction bases: 9. The CDR3 here is CASSPGTGLQFF. DNA for the CDR3: TGTGCCAGCAGCCCAGGGACAGGGTTACAATTCTTC. The variable domain in full, completed from reference TRBV7-2 and TRBJ2-1, reads GAGVSQSPSNKVTEKGKDVELRCDPISGHTALYWYRQSLGQGLEFLIYFQGNSAPDKSGLPSDRFSAERTGGSVSTLTIQRTQQEDSAVYLCASSPGTGLQFFGPGTRLTVL.

The table lists this clonotype with many counts. The rearrangement joins TRBV14 to TRBJ1-1, with a weak D call TRBD1 (5 bases). V was cut by 4 bases and J by 4 bases, with 16 bases left in between. This CDR3 is 15 amino acids long. Per germline, CDR1 SGHDN and CDR2 FVKESK. The CDR3 DNA sequence: TGTGCCAGCAGCCTCCGGGCAGGGATGGGCACTGAAGCTTTCTTT. Its protein is CASSLRAGMGTEAFF.

This sequence joins TRBV6-2 or TRBV6-3 and TRBJ2-7; D unclear. Germline CDR1 and CDR2: MNHEY and SVGEGT. The CDR3 extends over 12 amino acids. Trimming took off 8 bases at V and 4 bases at J, with 12 bases between the two ends. The CDR3: CASGFRLYEQYF. The CDR3 coding sequence is TGTGCCAGCGGTTTTAGGTTGTACGAGCAGTACTTC.

The genes are TRBV10-3 and TRBJ2-2; 8 bases are shared with TRBD1. Losses at the gene ends were 10 bases for V and 7 bases for J; bases not matched to a gene: 8. The CDR3 totals 13 residues. Germline V CDR1 and CDR2: ENHRY, SYGVKD. CDR3 protein: CATEDRVIGELFF. CDR3 sequence (DNA): TGTGCCACGGAGGACAGGGTTATCGGGGAGCTGTTTTTT.

Turning to this clonotype: This CDR3 is missing its conserved last phenylalanine or tryptophan, likely due to a read error. This chain uses TRBV29-1 with TRBJ2-3, with D hard to call. The germline CDR1 and CDR2 sequences are SQVTM and ANQGSEA. The CDR3 sequence is 16 residues long. As DNA, the CDR3 is TGCAGCGACTCTGACCCCCTCTATGACATCACAGATACTCAGTATCTT. Translating it yields CSDSDPLYDITDTQYL.

The chain couples TRBV10-3 to TRBJ1-2; weak D call: TRBD1 (5 bases). The CDR3 is 11 residues long. Trimming pared 10 bases from V and 8 bases from J, leaving 14 bases between. Germline loops: CDR1 ENHRY, CDR2 SYGVKD. The CDR3 region has the DNA TGTGCCAGTTACAGGAGGGTAGGCTACACCTTC. Encoded protein: CASYRRVGYTF.

As regards this clonotype: The junction departs from germline at one end; a sequencing error may be responsible. DNA of the CDR3: TGTGCCAGCAGCGTAGCGGGGTCCTCGTCCCAGTACTTC. Its translation: CASSVAGSSSQYF. The rearrangement uses TRBV7-4 and TRBJ2-5; TRBD2 matches 8 bases. The CDR3 totals 13 residues. Per the germline V gene, CDR1 is SGHVT and CDR2 is SQSDAQ. Filled out from reference TRBV7-4 and TRBJ2-5, the complete variable domain reads GAGVSQSPRYKVAKRGRDVALRCDSISGHVTLYWYRQTLGQGSEVLTYSQSDAQRDKSGRPSGRFSAERPERSVSTLKIQRTEQGDSAVYLCASSVAGSSSQYFGPGTRLLVL.

The genes are TRBV7-9 and TRBJ2-7; no definite D call. Between the trimmed V and J ends, which lost 5 bases and 0 bases, there was a span of 8 bases. The CDR3 spans 13 residues. Germline V lookup: CDR1 SEHNR, CDR2 FQNEAQ (reference sequence). The CDR3 loop reads CASSVFSSYEQYF. The CDR3, as DNA: TGTGCCAGCAGCGTATTCAGCTCCTACGAGCAGTACTTC.

In its sample, this clonotype was seen a few times. This chain links TRBV20-1 with TRBJ2-7, with 7 bases fitting TRBD2. The ends lost 1 base at V and 2 bases at J; junction bases unmatched: 5. The CDR3 sequence is 14 residues long. Per the germline V gene, CDR1 is DFQATT and CDR2 is SNEGSKA (reference sequence). The CDR3 DNA is TGCAGTGCTAGAGTCCCTAGCGGAACCTACGAGCAGTACTTC. Amino acid sequence: CSARVPSGTYEQYF.